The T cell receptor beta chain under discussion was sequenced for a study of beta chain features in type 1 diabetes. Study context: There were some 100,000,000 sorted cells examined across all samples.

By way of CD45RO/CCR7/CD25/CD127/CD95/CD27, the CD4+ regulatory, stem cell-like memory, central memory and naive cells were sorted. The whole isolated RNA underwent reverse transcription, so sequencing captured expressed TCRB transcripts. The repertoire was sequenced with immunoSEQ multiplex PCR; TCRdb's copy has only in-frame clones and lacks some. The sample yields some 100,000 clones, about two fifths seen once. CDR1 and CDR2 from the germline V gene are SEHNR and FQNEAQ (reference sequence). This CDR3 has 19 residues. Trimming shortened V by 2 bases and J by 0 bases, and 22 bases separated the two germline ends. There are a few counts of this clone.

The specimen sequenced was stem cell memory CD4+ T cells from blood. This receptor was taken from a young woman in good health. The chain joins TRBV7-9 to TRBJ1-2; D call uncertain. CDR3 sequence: CASSLPRIRAPKTNYGYTF. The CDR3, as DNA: TGTGCCAGCAGCTTACCTAGGATAAGAGCTCCAAAAACTAACTATGGCTACACCTTC.